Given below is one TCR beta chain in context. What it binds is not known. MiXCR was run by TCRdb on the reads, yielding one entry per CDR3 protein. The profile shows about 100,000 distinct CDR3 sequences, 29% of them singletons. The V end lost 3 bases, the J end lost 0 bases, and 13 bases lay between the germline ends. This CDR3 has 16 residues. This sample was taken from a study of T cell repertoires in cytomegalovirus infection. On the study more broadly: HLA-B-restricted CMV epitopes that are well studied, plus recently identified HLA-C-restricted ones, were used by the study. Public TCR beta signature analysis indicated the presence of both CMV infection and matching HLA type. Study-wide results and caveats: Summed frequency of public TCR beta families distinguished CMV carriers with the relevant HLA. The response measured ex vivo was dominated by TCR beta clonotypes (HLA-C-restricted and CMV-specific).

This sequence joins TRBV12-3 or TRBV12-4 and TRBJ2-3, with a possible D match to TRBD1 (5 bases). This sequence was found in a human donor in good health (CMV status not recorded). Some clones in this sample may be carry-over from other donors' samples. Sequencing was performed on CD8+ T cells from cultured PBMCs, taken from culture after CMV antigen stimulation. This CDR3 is CASSLGPGSSTDTQYF. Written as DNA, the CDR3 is TGTGCCAGCAGTTTGGGGCCGGGTTCTAGCACAGATACGCAGTATTTT.